This T cell receptor beta chain was sequenced during a study of cytomegalovirus exposure and HLA in healthy donors. Study context: It was reported in a later analysis that the roughly 120 validation repertoires used the same platform as the approximately 670 first-cohort repertoires. General study points: There were a few CMV-associated chains whose specificity for CMV antigens was confirmed in vitro. Among TCR beta chains, those listed as cytomegalovirus-associated numbered over 150.

The germline V and J ends were trimmed by 2 bases and 11 bases, with 10 bases remaining between them. There are 11 residues in the CDR3. CDR1 and CDR2 from the germline V gene are SGHTS and YDEGEE. This clone was found once. Its specificity is unknown. TCRdb keeps only in-frame clones here, not all; method: immunoSEQ multiplex PCR. The sample shows roughly 71,000 clones, less than 95% of them seen only once. The chain has TRBV5-8 and TRBJ1-1; no reliable D call. This TCR derives from a woman younger than 35 in good health and CMV-seronegative. The sequencing sample was made of PBMCs. Here the CDR3 reads CASSFWEEAFF. For the CDR3, the DNA is TGTGCCAGCAGCTTTTGGGAGGAGGCTTTCTTT.